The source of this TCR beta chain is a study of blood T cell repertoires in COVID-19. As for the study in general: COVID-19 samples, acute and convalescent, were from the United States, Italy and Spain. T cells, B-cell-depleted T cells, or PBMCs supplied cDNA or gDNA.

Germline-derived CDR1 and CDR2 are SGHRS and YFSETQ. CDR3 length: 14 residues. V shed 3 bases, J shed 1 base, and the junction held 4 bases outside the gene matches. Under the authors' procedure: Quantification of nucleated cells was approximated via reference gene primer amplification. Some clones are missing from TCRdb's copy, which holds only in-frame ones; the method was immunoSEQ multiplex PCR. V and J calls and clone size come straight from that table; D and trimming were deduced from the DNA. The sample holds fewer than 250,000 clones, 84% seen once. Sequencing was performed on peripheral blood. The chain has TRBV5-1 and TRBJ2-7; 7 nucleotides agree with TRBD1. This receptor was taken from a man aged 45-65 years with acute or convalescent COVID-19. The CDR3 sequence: CASSYGDRSYEQYF. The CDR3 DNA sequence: TGCGCCAGCAGCTACGGGGACAGATCCTACGAGCAGTACTTC.